This paragraph reports one TCR beta chain. Its antigen is unidentified. These data come from a study of CD8+CD57+ T cells in acquired aplastic anemia. Across the study: The DNA of sorted CD4+ and CD8+ cells averaged 3.2 ug.

Notes on the study in general: About 27 shared CD8+ CDR3s appeared highly expressed within patients' immunodominant clones. Any difference that existed in CD8+ Simpson's diversity between patients and controls was not significant.

CDR3 and TCR beta VDJ profiling relied on genomic DNA as the template. MiXCR, run by TCRdb on the reads, gives a single entry per CDR3 protein. This sample has under 350,000 distinct CDR3 sequences; approximately 57% occur once, and the top ten carry roughly 8%. The sample taken for sequencing was sorted CD4+, CD8+, or CD8+CD57+ T cells (not recorded which) from PBMCs. This TCR came from a human donor with severe aplastic anemia or a healthy control (not recorded which).

In nucleotides, the CDR3 is TGTGCCAGCAGCTCCTGGGACGGCCCACGGGACGCGCAGTACTTC. Protein sequence: CASSSWDGPRDAQYF. The chain carries TRBV7-9 and TRBJ2-7; D is perhaps TRBD1 or TRBD2 (5 bases each). V lost 4 bases to trimming and J lost 9 bases, with 22 bases between them. The CDR3 is 15 residues long. Germline CDR1 reads SEHNR; CDR2 reads FQNEAQ (reference sequence).